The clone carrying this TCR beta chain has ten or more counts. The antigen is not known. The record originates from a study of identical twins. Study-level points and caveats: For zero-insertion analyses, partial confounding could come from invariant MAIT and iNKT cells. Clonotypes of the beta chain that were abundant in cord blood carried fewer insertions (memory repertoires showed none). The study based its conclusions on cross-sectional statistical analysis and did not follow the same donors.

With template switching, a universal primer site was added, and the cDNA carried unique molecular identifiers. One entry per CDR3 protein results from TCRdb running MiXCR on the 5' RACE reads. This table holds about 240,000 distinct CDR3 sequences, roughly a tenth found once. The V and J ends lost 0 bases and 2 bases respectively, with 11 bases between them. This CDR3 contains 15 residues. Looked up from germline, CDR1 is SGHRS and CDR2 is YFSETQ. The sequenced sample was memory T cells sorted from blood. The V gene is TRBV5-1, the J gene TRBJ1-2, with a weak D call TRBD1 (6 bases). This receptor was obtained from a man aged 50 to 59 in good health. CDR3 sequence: CASSLEGGRNYGYTF. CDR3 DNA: TGCGCCAGCAGCTTGGAAGGGGGGCGGAACTATGGCTACACCTTC.